This TCR beta chain was identified during a study of blood T cell repertoires in COVID-19. Overall study: The samples span acute and convalescent COVID-19 from the United States, Italy and Spain.

Recruitment covered about two dozen US areas and drew participants whose ages spanned roughly 18 to 100 years. In assigning cohorts, the study relied on participant-reported clinical history. TCRdb's copy holds only in-frame clones and misses some; the assay was immunoSEQ multiplex PCR. The sample includes 150,000 to 200,000 clones, approximately 90% of them seen just once. This clonotype was sampled from a woman aged 50 to 60 who had recovered from COVID-19. The sample was PBMCs or T cells enriched from blood (not recorded which).

The DNA for the CDR3 is TGTGCCAGCAGTTACTCGGGCTTCGGGGAGCTGTTTTTT. Protein product: CASSYSGFGELFF. This chain joins TRBV6-6 and TRBJ2-2; D is unresolved. The germline V gene encodes CDR1 MNHNY and CDR2 SVGAGI (reference sequence). CDR3 length: 13 amino acids. V was cut by 0 bases and J by 7 bases, with 6 bases left in between.